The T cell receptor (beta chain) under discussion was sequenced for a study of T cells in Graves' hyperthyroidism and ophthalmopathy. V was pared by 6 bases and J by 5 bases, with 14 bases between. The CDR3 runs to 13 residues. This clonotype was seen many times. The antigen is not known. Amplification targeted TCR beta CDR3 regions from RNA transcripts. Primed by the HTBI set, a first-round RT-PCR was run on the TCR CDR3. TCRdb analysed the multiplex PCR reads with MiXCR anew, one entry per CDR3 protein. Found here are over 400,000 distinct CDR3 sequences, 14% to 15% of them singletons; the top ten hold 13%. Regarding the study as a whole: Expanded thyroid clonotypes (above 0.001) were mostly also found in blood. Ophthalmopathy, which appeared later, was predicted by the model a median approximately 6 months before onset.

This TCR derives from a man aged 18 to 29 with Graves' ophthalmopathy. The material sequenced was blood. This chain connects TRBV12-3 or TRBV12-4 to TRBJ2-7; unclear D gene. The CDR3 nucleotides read TGTGCCAGCAGCCCGTTTCCTCTGGACGAGCAGTACTTC. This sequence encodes CASSPFPLDEQYF.